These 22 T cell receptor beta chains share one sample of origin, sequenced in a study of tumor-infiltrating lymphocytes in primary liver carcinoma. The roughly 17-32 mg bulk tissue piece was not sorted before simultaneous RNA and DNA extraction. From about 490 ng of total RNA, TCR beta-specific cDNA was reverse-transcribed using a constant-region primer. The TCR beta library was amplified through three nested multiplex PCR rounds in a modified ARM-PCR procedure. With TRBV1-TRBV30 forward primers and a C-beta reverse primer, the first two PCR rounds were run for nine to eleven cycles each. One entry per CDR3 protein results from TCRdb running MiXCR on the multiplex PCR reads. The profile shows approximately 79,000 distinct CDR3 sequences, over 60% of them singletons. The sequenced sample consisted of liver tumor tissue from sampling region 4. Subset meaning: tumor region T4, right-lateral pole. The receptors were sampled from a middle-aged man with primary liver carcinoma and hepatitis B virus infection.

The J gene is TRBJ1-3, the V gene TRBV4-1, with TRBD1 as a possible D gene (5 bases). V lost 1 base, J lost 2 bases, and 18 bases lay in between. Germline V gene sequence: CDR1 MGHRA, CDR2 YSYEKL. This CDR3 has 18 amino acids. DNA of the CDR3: TGCGCCAGCAGCCAAGGTGTGGGGCGCCCAAAACCTGGAAACACCATATATTTT. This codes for CASSQGVGRPKPGNTIYF.

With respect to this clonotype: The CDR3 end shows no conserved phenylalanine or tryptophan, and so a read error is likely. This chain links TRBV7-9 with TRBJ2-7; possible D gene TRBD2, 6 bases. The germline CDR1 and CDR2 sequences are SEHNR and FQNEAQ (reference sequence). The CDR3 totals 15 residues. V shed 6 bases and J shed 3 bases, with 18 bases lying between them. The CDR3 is CASSRAAGGIYEQYL. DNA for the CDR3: TGTGCCAGCAGTAGAGCAGCGGGTGGGATCTACGAGCAGTACCTC.

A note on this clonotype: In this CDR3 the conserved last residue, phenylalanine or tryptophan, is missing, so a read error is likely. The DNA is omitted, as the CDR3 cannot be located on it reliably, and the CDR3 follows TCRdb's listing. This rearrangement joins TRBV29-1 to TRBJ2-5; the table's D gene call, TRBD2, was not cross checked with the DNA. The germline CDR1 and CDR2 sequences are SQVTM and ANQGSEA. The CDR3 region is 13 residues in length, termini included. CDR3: CSVEGLNKGTEYL.

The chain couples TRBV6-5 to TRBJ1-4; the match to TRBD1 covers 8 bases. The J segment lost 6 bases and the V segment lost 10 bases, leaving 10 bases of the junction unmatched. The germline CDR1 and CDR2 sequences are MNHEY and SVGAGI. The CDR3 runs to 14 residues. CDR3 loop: CATRTGGDDEKLFF. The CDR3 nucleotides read TGTGCCACCAGAACAGGGGGTGATGATGAAAAACTGTTTTTT.

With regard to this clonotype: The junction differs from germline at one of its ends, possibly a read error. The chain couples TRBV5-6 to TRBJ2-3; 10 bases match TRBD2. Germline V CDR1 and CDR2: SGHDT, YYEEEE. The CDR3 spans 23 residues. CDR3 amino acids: CASSSILWVPRSGRGRGTNTQYF. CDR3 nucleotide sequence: TGTGCCAGCAGCTCCATCCTCTGGGTACCTCGCAGCGGGAGGGGTAGGGGCACAAATACGCAGTATTTT.

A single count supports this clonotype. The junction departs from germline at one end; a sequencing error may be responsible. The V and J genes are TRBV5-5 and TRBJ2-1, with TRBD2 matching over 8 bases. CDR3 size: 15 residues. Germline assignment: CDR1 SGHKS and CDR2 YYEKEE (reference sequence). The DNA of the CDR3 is TGTGCCAGCAGCTTGTCTGGCGGGAGGTTGGGTGAGCAACTCTTC. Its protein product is CASSLSGGRLGEQLF. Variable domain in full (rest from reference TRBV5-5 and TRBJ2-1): DAGVTQSPTHLIKTRGQQVTLRCSPISGHKSVSWYQQVLGQGPQFIFQYYEKEERGRGNFPDRFSARQFPNYSSELNVNALLLGDSALYLCASSLSGGRLGEQLFGPGTRLTVL.

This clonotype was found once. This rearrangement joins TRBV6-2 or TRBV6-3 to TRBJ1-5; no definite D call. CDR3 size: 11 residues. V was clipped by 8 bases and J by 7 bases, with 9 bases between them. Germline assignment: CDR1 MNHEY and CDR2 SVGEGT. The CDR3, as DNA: TGTGCCAGCTACATGGGACAGCCCCAGCATTTT. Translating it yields CASYMGQPQHF.

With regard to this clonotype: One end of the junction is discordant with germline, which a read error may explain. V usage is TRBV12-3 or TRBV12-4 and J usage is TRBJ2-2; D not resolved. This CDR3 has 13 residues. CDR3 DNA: TGTGCAAGCAGTTCTCAGAACACCGGGGAGCTGTTTTTT. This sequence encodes CASSSQNTGELFF.

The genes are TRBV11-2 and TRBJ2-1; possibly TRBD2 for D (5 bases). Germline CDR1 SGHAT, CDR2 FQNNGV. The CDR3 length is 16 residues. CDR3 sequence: CANSFRIVGDFNEQFF. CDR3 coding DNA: TGTGCAAACAGCTTTCGAATAGTGGGAGATTTCAATGAGCAGTTCTTC.

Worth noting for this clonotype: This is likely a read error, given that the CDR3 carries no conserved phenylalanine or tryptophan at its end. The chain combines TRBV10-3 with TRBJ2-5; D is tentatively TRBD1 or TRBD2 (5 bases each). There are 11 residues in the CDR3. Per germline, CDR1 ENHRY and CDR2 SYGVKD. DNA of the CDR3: TGTATCATCAGTTGGGGGGAGACCCAGTACATC. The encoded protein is CIISWGETQYI.

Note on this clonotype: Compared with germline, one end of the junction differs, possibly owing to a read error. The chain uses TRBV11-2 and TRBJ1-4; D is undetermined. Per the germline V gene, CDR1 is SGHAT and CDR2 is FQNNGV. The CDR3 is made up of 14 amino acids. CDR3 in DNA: TGTGCTAGCAGCCTAGAGGTTGGGAACGAAAAACTGTTTTTT. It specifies CASSLEVGNEKLFF. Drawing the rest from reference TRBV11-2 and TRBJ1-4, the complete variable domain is EAGVAQSPRYKIIEKRQSVAFWCNPISGHATLYWYQQILGQGPKLLIQFQNNGVVDDSQLPKDRFSAERLKGVDSTLKIQPAKLEDSAVYLCASSLEVGNEKLFFGSGTQLSVL.

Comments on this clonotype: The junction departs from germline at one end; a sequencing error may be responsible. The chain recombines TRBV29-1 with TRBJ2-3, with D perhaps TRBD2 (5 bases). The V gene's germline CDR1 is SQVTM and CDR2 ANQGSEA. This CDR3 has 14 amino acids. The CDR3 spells CSVSGWPVGDTQYF. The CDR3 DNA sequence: TGCAGCGTTTCGGGATGGCCGGTGGGAGATACACAGTATTTC.

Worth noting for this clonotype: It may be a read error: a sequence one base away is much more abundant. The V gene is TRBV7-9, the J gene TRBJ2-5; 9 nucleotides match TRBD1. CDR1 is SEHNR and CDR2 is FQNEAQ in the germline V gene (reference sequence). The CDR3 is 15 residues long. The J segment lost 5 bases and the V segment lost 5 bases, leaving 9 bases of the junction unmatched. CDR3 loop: CASSVGTGRLETQYF. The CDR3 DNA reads TGTGCCAGCAGCGTCGGGACAGGGAGGTTGGAGACCCAGTACTTC.

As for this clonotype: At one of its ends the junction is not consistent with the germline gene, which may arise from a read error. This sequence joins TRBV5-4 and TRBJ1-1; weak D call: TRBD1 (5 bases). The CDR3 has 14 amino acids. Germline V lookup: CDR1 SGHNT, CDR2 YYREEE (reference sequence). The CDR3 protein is CASSPPGGNTEASF. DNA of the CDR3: TGTGCCAGCAGTCCCCCGGGGGGGAACACTGAGGCTTCCTTT. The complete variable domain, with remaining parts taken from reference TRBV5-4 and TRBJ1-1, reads ETGVTQSPTHLIKTRGQQVTLRCSSQSGHNTVSWYQQALGQGPQFIFQYYREEENGRGNFPPRFSGLQFPNYSSELNVNALELDDSALYLCASSPPGGNTEASFGQGTRLTVV.

CDR3 loop: CASSLDVGLAMGEQFF. The CDR3 region has the DNA TGTGCCAGCAGTTTGGATGTCGGATTAGCCATGGGTGAGCAGTTCTTC. V usage is TRBV11-2 and J usage is TRBJ2-1, with unresolved D. The CDR3 is 16 amino acids. The germline V gene has CDR1 SGHAT and CDR2 FQNNGV. V was trimmed by 6 bases and J by 9 bases, leaving 24 bases between them.

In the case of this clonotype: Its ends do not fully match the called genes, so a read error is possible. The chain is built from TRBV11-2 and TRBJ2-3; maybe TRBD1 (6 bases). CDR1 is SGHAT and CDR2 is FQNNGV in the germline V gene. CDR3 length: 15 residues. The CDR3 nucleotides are TGTGCCAGTAGTACGGGACATAGCGAGACAGATGCGCAATATTTT. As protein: CASSTGHSETDAQYF.

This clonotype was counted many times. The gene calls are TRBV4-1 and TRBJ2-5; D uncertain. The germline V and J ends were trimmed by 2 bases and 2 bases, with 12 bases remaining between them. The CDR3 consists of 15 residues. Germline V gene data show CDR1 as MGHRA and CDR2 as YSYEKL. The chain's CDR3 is CASSQSPADQETQYF. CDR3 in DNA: TGCGCCAGCAGCCAATCCCCGGCCGATCAAGAGACCCAGTACTTC.

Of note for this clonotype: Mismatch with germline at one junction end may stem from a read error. The CDR3 region has the DNA TGTAGCATTGAGTCGGGACTAGGATACGAGCAGTACTTC. Protein: CSIESGLGYEQYF. V is TRBV29-1 and J is TRBJ2-7; 8 nucleotides agree with TRBD2. The CDR3 spans 13 residues. Germline V lookup: CDR1 SQVTM, CDR2 ANQGSEA.

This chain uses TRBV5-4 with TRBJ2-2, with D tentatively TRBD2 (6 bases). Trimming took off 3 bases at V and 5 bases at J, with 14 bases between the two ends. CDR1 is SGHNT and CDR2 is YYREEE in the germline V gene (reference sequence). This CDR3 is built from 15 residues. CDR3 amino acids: CASSSNRDLTGELFF. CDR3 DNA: TGTGCCAGCAGCTCGAACCGGGACTTAACCGGGGAGCTGTTTTTT.

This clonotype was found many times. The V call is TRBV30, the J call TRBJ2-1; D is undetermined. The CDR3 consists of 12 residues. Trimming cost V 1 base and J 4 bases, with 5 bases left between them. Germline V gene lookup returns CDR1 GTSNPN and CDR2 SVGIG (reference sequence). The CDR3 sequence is CAWSGLYNEQFF. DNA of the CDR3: TGTGCCTGGAGTGGTCTATACAATGAGCAGTTCTTC.

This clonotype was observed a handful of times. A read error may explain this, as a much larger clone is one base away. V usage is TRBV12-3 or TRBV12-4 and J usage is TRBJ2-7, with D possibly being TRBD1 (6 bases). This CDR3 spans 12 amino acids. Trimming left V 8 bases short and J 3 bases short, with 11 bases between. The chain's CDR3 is CASPIGGYEQYF. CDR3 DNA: TGTGCCAGCCCGATAGGGGGCTACGAGCAGTACTTC.

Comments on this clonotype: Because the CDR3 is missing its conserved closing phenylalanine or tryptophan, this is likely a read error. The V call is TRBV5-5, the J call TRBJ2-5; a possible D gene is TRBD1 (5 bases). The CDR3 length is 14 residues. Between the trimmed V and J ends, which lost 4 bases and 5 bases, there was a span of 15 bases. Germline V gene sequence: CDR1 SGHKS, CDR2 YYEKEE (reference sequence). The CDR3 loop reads CASSPRQFHETQYS. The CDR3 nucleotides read TGTGCCAGCAGCCCCCGACAGTTCCATGAGACCCAGTACTCC.